The 18 T cell receptor beta chains reported below all come from one sample, sequenced in a study of shared clonotypes between healthy human individuals. Assay: immunoSEQ multiplex PCR; the TCRdb copy retains only in-frame clones and omits some. The data contain roughly 520,000 clones, about 96% of them singletons. Sequenced input: naive CD4+ T cells sorted from blood. Regarding subset: CD45RA+ positively selected. All receptors derive from a woman aged 30 to 39 in good health.

V and J are TRBV9 and TRBJ1-2; 7 bases map to TRBD1. Germline lookup yields CDR1 SGDLS and CDR2 YYNGEE. This CDR3 has 16 amino acids. V lost 4 bases to trimming and J lost 6 bases; unmatched junction nucleotides: 15. DNA for the CDR3: TGTGCCAGCAGCCTACTCTCATCACAGGGGATCGATGGCTACACCTTC. The encoded protein is CASSLLSSQGIDGYTF.

The chain links TRBV6-5 to TRBJ2-1; 8 nucleotides line up with TRBD1. The germline V gene encodes CDR1 MNHEY and CDR2 SVGAGI. Trimming cost V 0 bases and J 5 bases; bases outside gene matches: 0. CDR3 size: 14 residues. The CDR3 DNA reads as TGTGCCAGCAGTTACTCGGGACAGGACAATGAGCAGTTCTTC. This codes for CASSYSGQDNEQFF.

J is TRBJ1-5 and V is TRBV19, with 8 bases aligning to TRBD1. The CDR3 is made up of 15 amino acids. Germline V lookup: CDR1 LNHDA, CDR2 SQIVND (reference sequence). V trimming: 5 bases; J trimming: 4 bases; junction bases outside the gene matches: 7. CDR3 nucleotides: TGTGCCAGTAGTGCTGGACAGGGCCTAAATCAGCCCCAGCATTTT. Translating it yields CASSAGQGLNQPQHF. Full variable domain (remainder filled in from reference TRBV19 and TRBJ1-5): DGGITQSPKYLFRKEGQNVTLSCEQNLNHDAMYWYRQDPGQGLRLIYYSQIVNDFQKGDIAEGYSVSREKKESFPLTVTSAQKNPTAFYLCASSAGQGLNQPQHFGDGTRLSIL.

A remark on this clone: A junction end diverges from the germline sequence, so it may reflect a read error. The J gene is TRBJ2-2, the V gene TRBV9; possibly TRBD2 for D (5 bases). The CDR3 is made up of 14 amino acids. The germline V gene encodes CDR1 SGDLS and CDR2 YYNGEE. CDR3 region: CASSVEQNTGEPFF. The CDR3, as DNA: TGTGCCAGCAGCGTTGAACAGAACACCGGGGAGCCGTTTTTT.

V and J are TRBV6-5 and TRBJ1-2, with D possibly matching TRBD1 (6 bases). The V gene's germline CDR1 is MNHEY and CDR2 SVGAGI. Between the trimmed V and J ends, which lost 7 bases and 4 bases, there was a span of 16 bases. There are 14 residues in the CDR3. CDR3 sequence reads: CASNPGRTAYGYTF. In nucleotides, the CDR3 is TGTGCCAGCAACCCCGGACGGACAGCCTATGGCTACACCTTC.

The rearrangement links TRBV18 to TRBJ1-5, with D possibly TRBD1 on 5 matching bases. Trimming removed 3 bases from V and 3 bases from J, with 9 bases in between. In germline, CDR1 is KGHSH, CDR2 LQKENI. The CDR3 length is 14 residues. DNA for the CDR3: TGTGCCAGCTCACCGGGGGGTCCCAATCAGCCCCAGCATTTT. This gives the protein CASSPGGPNQPQHF.

CDR3 region: CASIHTALAKNIQYF. DNA of the CDR3: TGTGCCAGCATACACACCGCTCTGGCCAAAAACATTCAGTACTTC. The chain joins TRBV6-1 to TRBJ2-4; no reliable D call. Trimming shortened V by 7 bases and J by 1 base, and 14 bases separated the two germline ends. From germline, CDR1 is MNHNS and CDR2 SASEGT. CDR3 length: 15 residues.

On this clone: At one end the junction does not follow the germline gene, possibly because of a read error. The chain recombines TRBV28 with TRBJ1-2; no clear D gene. The germline CDR1 and CDR2 sequences are MDHEN and SYDVKM. The CDR3 contains 14 residues. CDR3: CASSQGGSPEKDQF. The CDR3 bases are TGTGCCAGCAGTCAAGGAGGGAGCCCGGAAAAGGACCAGTTC.

V is TRBV5-1 and J is TRBJ2-7; D not resolved. The length of the CDR3 is 13 residues. CDR1 and CDR2 (germline): SGHRS, YFSETQ. V was trimmed by 4 bases and J by 6 bases, leaving 14 bases between them. CDR3 nucleotide sequence: TGCGCCAGCAGCCCAGGATATCGTAGCGAGCAGTACTTC. Its protein is CASSPGYRSEQYF.

The rearrangement joins TRBV2 to TRBJ2-5; perhaps D is TRBD1 or TRBD2 (5 bases each). CDR1 is SNHLY and CDR2 is FYNNEI in the germline V gene. V dropped 6 bases and J dropped 2 bases, with 13 bases sitting between them. This CDR3 is built from 14 residues. CDR3 sequence reads: CASRPGRTQETQYF. Written as DNA, the CDR3 is TGTGCCAGCAGACCGGGACGCACTCAAGAGACCCAGTACTTC. Full variable domain (outside the CDR3, taken from reference TRBV2 and TRBJ2-5): EPEVTQTPSHQVTQMGQEVILRCVPISNHLYFYWYRQILGQKVEFLVSFYNNEISEKSEIFDDQFSVERPDGSNFTLKIRSTKLEDSAMYFCASRPGRTQETQYFGPGTRLLVL.

The chain joins TRBV5-1 to TRBJ1-2; TRBD1 agrees at 7 bases. The germline CDR1 and CDR2 sequences are SGHRS and YFSETQ. The junction had 3 bases not matched to a gene; V was cut back by 1 base and J by 3 bases. The CDR3 consists of 14 residues. As DNA, the CDR3 is TGCGCCAGCAGCTTGATTCAGGGGGACTATGGCTACACCTTC. Translating gives CASSLIQGDYGYTF. The full variable domain, with the rest looked up from reference TRBV5-1 and TRBJ1-2, is KAGVTQTPRYLIKTRGQQVTLSCSPISGHRSVSWYQQTPGQGLQFLFEYFSETQRNKGNFPGRFSGRQFSNSRSEMNVSTLELGDSALYLCASSLIQGDYGYTFGSGTRLTVV.

The chain uses TRBV18 and TRBJ2-2; no clear D gene. V gave up 4 bases and J gave up 0 bases, with 9 bases separating them. Looked up from germline, CDR1 is KGHSH and CDR2 is LQKENI. The CDR3 extends over 15 amino acids. CDR3 loop: CASSQGQPNTGELFF. CDR3 bases: TGTGCCAGCTCACAAGGGCAGCCGAACACCGGGGAGCTGTTTTTT.

The V and J genes are TRBV27 and TRBJ2-5; TRBD1 matches 7 bases. Trimming removed 3 bases from V and 0 bases from J; junction bases left unmatched: 4. The CDR3 spans 15 residues. Germline-derived CDR1 and CDR2 are MNHEY and SMNVEV (reference sequence). The CDR3 protein is CASSFRGQDQETQYF. In DNA form, the CDR3 reads TGTGCCAGCAGTTTTCGCGGACAGGACCAAGAGACCCAGTACTTC.

CDR3 sequence: CASSPTWAGWNAGQPQHF. In nucleotides, the CDR3 is TGTGCCAGTAGTCCTACCTGGGCAGGGTGGAACGCTGGTCAGCCCCAGCATTTT. The chain is built from TRBV19 and TRBJ1-5, with a tentative D call TRBD1 (5 bases). Germline V CDR1 and CDR2: LNHDA, SQIVND (reference sequence). V shed 5 bases and J shed 6 bases, with 26 bases lying between them. The CDR3 consists of 18 residues.

This clone is a singleton in its sample. The chain has TRBV5-1 and TRBJ2-3; D ambiguous. Between the trimmed V and J ends, which lost 0 bases and 0 bases, there was a span of 8 bases. The CDR3 consists of 15 residues. Germline V gene sequence: CDR1 SGHRS, CDR2 YFSETQ. CDR3 sequence (DNA): TGCGCCAGCAGCTTGGAGGTGACTAGCACAGATACGCAGTATTTT. It codes for CASSLEVTSTDTQYF. The full variable domain, completed using reference TRBV5-1 and TRBJ2-3, is KAGVTQTPRYLIKTRGQQVTLSCSPISGHRSVSWYQQTPGQGLQFLFEYFSETQRNKGNFPGRFSGRQFSNSRSEMNVSTLELGDSALYLCASSLEVTSTDTQYFGPGTRLTVL.

The gene calls are TRBV5-1 and TRBJ2-6, with TRBD1 matching over 7 bases. The CDR3 loop spans 18 amino acids. Germline V gene sequence: CDR1 SGHRS, CDR2 YFSETQ. Losses at the gene ends were 2 bases for V and 0 bases for J; bases not matched to a gene: 8. The chain's CDR3 is CASSLWDSSGSGANVLTF. The CDR3 nucleotides read TGCGCCAGCAGCTTATGGGACAGCTCAGGCTCTGGGGCCAACGTCCTGACTTTC.

The V call is TRBV4-1, the J call TRBJ2-1, with D perhaps TRBD2 (6 bases). With 5 bases removed from V and 3 bases from J, the gap between germline ends came to 14 bases. Germline values: CDR1 MGHRA, CDR2 YSYEKL. CDR3 size: 15 residues. The CDR3 protein is CASSSPTRIYNEQFF. CDR3 bases: TGCGCCAGCAGCTCCCCGACTAGGATCTACAATGAGCAGTTCTTC.

This sequence joins TRBV5-1 and TRBJ2-7, with 11 bases identical to TRBD2. After removal of 2 bases from V and 2 bases from J, the junction contained 12 bases not matched to a gene. The CDR3 is 18 residues long. The germline gives CDR1 SGHRS, CDR2 YFSETQ. In nucleotides, the CDR3 is TGCGCCAGCAGCTTAGGGACAATAGCGGGAGGGGGAACCTACGAGCAGTACTTC. Residues: CASSLGTIAGGGTYEQYF. The variable domain in full, completed from reference TRBV5-1 and TRBJ2-7, reads KAGVTQTPRYLIKTRGQQVTLSCSPISGHRSVSWYQQTPGQGLQFLFEYFSETQRNKGNFPGRFSGRQFSNSRSEMNVSTLELGDSALYLCASSLGTIAGGGTYEQYFGPGTRLTVT.